Listed below are T cell receptor beta chains from one sample, sequenced in a study of blood T cell repertoires in COVID-19. Here immunoSEQ multiplex PCR was the method, and the copy in TCRdb shows in-frame clones only, minus some. The repertoire holds a few hundred thousand clones, with 90% as singletons. Sample: peripheral blood. The receptors stem from a woman aged 60-75 years with COVID-19, enrolled during active disease. Each CDR3 is given with its conserved first and last residue. D genes are given only for firm matches. The size field is filled for only some rows; it gives once, few, many or a size class.

len,v_gene,abundance,d_gene,j_gene,CDR3aa,CDR3nt
12,TRBV6-6,NA,NA,TRBJ1-2,CASSYQGNGYTF,TGTGCCAGCAGTTACCAGGGAAATGGCTACACCTTC
11,TRBV29-1,NA,NA,TRBJ1-2,CSVGQDYGYTF,TGCAGCGTTGGACAGGACTATGGCTACACCTTC
15,TRBV11-2,NA,NA,TRBJ2-3,CASSLQGGSTDTQYF,TGTGCCAGCAGCTTGCAAGGAGGGAGCACAGATACGCAGTATTTT
14,TRBV29-1,NA,NA,TRBJ2-7,CSVVLRGSTYEQYF,TGCAGCGTTGTCTTACGAGGGTCCACCTACGAGCAGTACTTC
16,TRBV11-2,NA,TRBD2,TRBJ2-3,CASSFYGGGNTDTQYF,TGTGCCAGCAGCTTCTATGGGGGGGGGAACACAGATACGCAGTATTTT
18,TRBV28,NA,TRBD1,TRBJ2-6,CASRSTGQALSGANVLTF,TGTGCCAGCAGGTCTACGGGACAGGCTCTCTCTGGGGCCAACGTCCTGACTTTC
19,TRBV5-1,NA,NA,TRBJ2-3,CASSSHPGGFRASTDTQYF,TGCGCCAGCAGCTCTCACCCCGGCGGCTTCCGAGCTAGCACAGATACGCAGTATTTT
13,TRBV5-4,NA,NA,TRBJ1-2,CASSLKQNYGYTF,TGTGCCAGCAGCTTGAAACAGAACTATGGCTACACCTTC
15,TRBV6-2/TRBV6-3,NA,NA,TRBJ1-2,CASSYYFQGGYGYTF,TGTGCCAGCAGTTACTACTTTCAGGGCGGCTATGGCTACACCTTC
13,TRBV25-1,few,NA,TRBJ2-7,CASSDSNSYEQYF,TGTGCCAGCAGTGACTCTAACTCCTACGAGCAGTACTTC
15,TRBV5-1,NA,TRBD2,TRBJ2-1,CASSLRSRGYNEQFF,TGCGCCAGCAGTCTACGCTCGCGGGGGTACAATGAGCAGTTCTTC
14,TRBV4-1,NA,NA,TRBJ1-6,CASTEGPRNSPLHF,TGCGCCAGCACCGAGGGCCCGAGGAATTCACCCCTCCACTTT
13,TRBV2,NA,NA,TRBJ1-6,CASIVGTPSPLHF,TGTGCCAGCATCGTTGGGACACCTTCACCCCTCCACTTT
14,TRBV19,NA,NA,TRBJ2-7,CASSNWRDPYEQYF,TGTGCCAGTAGCAACTGGAGGGACCCCTACGAGCAGTACTTC
14,TRBV27,NA,NA,TRBJ1-2,CASSFRGGNYGYTF,TGTGCCAGCAGTTTCCGAGGCGGTAACTATGGCTACACCTTC
15,TRBV6-5,NA,NA,TRBJ2-7,CASRYDRDSSYEQYF,TGTGCCAGCAGGTACGACCGGGACTCATCCTACGAGCAGTACTTC
14,TRBV6-4,NA,TRBD1,TRBJ1-2,CASSDFRRGGGYTF,TGTGCCAGCAGTGACTTTAGGAGAGGGGGCGGCTACACCTTC
14,TRBV2,NA,NA,TRBJ1-5,CASSVRGGYQPQHF,TGTGCCAGCAGTGTTCGGGGGGGATATCAGCCCCAGCATTTT
14,TRBV5-1,NA,NA,TRBJ1-1,CASSLGGGAGEAFF,TGCGCCAGCAGCTTGGGGGGCGGGGCGGGTGAAGCTTTCTTT
16,TRBV4-3,few,TRBD2,TRBJ2-7,CASSQDLGGVLYEQYF,TGCGCCAGCAGCCAAGATCTGGGGGGGGTCCTTTACGAGCAGTACTTC
18,TRBV6-2/TRBV6-3,NA,TRBD1,TRBJ1-5,CASSYFGQGGYSNQPQHF,TGTGCCAGCAGTTACTTTGGACAGGGGGGGTATAGCAATCAGCCCCAGCATTTT
15,TRBV19,once,TRBD1,TRBJ1-5,CASKPDRGSNQPQHF,TGTGCCAGTAAACCGGACAGGGGTAGCAATCAGCCCCAGCATTTT
13,TRBV6-6,few,NA,TRBJ1-3,CASSYNRENTIYF,TGTGCCAGCAGTTACAACAGGGAAAACACCATATATTTT
14,TRBV10-3,NA,TRBD2,TRBJ2-7,CAISDGAGGLEQYF,TGTGCCATCAGTGATGGGGCGGGGGGTCTCGAGCAGTACTTC
14,TRBV6-5,NA,NA,TRBJ1-1,CASSPPGENTEAFF,TGTGCCAGCAGCCCCCCAGGTGAGAACACTGAAGCTTTCTTT
11,TRBV29-1,NA,TRBD1,TRBJ2-5,CSADRGETQYF,TGCAGCGCAGACAGGGGAGAGACCCAGTACTTC
15,TRBV9,NA,NA,TRBJ2-7,CASSPAGLQSYEQYF,TGTGCCAGCAGCCCGGCAGGGCTGCAATCCTACGAGCAGTACTTC
15,TRBV2,NA,TRBD1,TRBJ1-6,CASTPLMTGNSPLHF,TGTGCCAGCACCCCTCTCATGACAGGGAATTCACCCCTCCACTTT
14,TRBV4-2,NA,NA,TRBJ1-1,CASSQDSRNTEAFF,TGTGCCAGCAGCCAAGATAGTAGGAACACTGAAGCTTTCTTT
13,TRBV7-8,NA,NA,TRBJ1-3,CASSPYLGNTIYF,TGTGCCAGCAGCCCCTACCTTGGAAACACCATATATTTT
14,TRBV7-2,NA,NA,TRBJ2-7,CASSLAGRGREQYF,TGTGCCAGCAGCTTAGCGGGCAGAGGGCGCGAGCAGTACTTC
13,TRBV5-1,NA,NA,TRBJ1-6,CASSLAEGSPLHF,TGCGCCAGCAGCTTGGCCGAGGGATCACCCCTCCACTTT